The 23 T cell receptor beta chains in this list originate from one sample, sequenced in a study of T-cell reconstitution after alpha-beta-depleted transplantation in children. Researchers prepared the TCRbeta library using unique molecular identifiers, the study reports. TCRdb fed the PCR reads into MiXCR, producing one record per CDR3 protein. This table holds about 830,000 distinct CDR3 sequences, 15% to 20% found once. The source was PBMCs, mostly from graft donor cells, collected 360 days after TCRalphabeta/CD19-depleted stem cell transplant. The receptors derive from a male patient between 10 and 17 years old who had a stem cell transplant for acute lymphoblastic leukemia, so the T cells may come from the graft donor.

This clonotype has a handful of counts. CDR3 residues: CASSLLGQFNEKLFF. CDR3 DNA sequence: TGTGCCAGCAGCCTCCTGGGACAGTTTAATGAAAAACTGTTTTTT. The rearrangement links TRBV14 to TRBJ1-4, with TRBD1 identical over 7 bases. The CDR3 is made up of 15 amino acids. Germline lookup yields CDR1 SGHDN and CDR2 FVKESK. Germline trimming cut 4 bases from V and 4 bases from J; bases unmatched to any gene: 6.

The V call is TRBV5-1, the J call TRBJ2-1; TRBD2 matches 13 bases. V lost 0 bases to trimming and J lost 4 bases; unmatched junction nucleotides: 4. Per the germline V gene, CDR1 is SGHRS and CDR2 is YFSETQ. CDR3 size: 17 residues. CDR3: CASSLEGTSGTYNEQFF. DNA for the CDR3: TGCGCCAGCAGCTTGGAGGGGACTAGCGGGACTTACAATGAGCAGTTCTTC.

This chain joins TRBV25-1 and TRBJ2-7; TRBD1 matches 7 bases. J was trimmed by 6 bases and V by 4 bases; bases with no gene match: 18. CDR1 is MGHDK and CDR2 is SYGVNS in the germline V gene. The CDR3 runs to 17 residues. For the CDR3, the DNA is TGTGCCAGCAGTGGCCCACAGGGGTTTGAATGGAGCGGCGAGCAGTACTTC. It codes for CASSGPQGFEWSGEQYF.

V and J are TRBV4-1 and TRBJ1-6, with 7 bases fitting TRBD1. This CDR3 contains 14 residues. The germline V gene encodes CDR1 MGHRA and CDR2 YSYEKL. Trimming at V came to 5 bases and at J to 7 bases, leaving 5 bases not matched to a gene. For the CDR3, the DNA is TGCGCCAGCAGCGACCGGACAGGAAATTCACCCCTCCACTTT. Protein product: CASSDRTGNSPLHF.

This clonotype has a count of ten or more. CDR3 residues: CSADRFNTEAFF. CDR3 sequence (DNA): TGCAGCGCTGACAGGTTTAACACTGAAGCTTTCTTT. The V gene is TRBV29-1, the J gene TRBJ1-1; weak D call: TRBD1 (6 bases). The CDR3 is 12 amino acids. V was clipped by 7 bases and J by 2 bases, with 11 bases between them. Germline CDR1 reads SQVTM; CDR2 reads ANQGSEA.

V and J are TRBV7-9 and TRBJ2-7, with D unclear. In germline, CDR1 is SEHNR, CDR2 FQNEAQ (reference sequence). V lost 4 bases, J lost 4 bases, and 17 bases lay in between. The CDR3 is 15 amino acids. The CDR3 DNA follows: TGTGCCAGCAGCTACGCCCCAGGTAACGGATACGAGCAGTACTTC. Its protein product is CASSYAPGNGYEQYF.

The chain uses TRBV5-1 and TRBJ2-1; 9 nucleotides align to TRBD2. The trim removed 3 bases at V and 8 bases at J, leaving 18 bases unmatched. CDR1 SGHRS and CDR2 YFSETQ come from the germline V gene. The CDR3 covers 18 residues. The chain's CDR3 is CASSWTFPGLAIVDEQFF. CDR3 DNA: TGCGCCAGCAGCTGGACTTTCCCGGGACTAGCCATCGTCGATGAGCAGTTCTTC.

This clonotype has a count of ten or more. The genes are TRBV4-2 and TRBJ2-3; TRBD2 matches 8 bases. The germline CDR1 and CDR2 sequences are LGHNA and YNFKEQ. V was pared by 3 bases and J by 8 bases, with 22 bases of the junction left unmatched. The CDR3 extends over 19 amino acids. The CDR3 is CASSQRSGTRTRPEATQYF. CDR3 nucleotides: TGTGCCAGCAGCCAGAGATCCGGGACTAGAACACGACCGGAGGCTACGCAGTATTTT.

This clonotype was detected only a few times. The CDR3 is CATSRDPRDYSRDHSEQYF. The DNA for the CDR3 is TGTGCCACCAGCAGAGATCCCCGGGACTACTCGAGGGACCACAGCGAGCAGTACTTC. This chain links TRBV15 with TRBJ2-7; 7 bases are shared with TRBD2. Germline V gene lookup returns CDR1 LNHNV and CDR2 YYDKDF (reference sequence). The CDR3 is 19 amino acids. After removal of 0 bases from V and 6 bases from J, the junction contained 20 bases not matched to a gene.

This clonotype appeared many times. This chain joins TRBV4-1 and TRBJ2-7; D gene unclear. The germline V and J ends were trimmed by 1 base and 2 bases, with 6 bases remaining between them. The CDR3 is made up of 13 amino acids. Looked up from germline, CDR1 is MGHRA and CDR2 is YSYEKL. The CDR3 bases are TGCGCCAGCAGCCAAGTAGTTGCCTACGAGCAGTACTTC. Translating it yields CASSQVVAYEQYF.

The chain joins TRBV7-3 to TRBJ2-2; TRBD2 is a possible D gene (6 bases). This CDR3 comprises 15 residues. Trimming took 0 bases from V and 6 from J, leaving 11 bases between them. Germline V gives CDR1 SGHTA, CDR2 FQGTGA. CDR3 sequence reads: CASSLTPLASGELFF. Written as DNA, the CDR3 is TGTGCCAGCAGCTTAACCCCACTAGCATCCGGGGAGCTGTTTTTT.

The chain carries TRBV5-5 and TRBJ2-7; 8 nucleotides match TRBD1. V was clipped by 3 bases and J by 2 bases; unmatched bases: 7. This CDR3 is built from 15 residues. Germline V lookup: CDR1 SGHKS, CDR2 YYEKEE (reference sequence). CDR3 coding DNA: TGTGCCAGCAGCTGGCCGGACAGGGTCACCTACGAGCAGTACTTC. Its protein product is CASSWPDRVTYEQYF.

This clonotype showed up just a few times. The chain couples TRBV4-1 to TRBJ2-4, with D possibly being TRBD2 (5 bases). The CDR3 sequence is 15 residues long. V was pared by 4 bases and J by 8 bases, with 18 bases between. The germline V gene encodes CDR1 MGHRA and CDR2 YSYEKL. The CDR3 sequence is CASSLLSNLGDIQYF. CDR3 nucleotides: TGCGCCAGCAGCCTACTTTCCAATCTGGGAGACATTCAGTACTTC.

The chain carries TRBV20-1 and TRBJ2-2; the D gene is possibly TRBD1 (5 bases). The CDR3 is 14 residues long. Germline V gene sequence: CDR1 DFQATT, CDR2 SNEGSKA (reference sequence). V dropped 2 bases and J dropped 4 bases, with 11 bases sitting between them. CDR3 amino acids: CSARTQRGTGELFF. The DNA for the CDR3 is TGCAGTGCTAGAACCCAAAGGGGCACCGGGGAGCTGTTTTTT.

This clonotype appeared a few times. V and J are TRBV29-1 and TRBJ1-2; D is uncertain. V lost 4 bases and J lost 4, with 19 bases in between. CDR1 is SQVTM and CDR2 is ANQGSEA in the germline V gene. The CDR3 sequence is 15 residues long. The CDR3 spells CSVAPRHAILYGYTF. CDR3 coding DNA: TGCAGCGTTGCTCCCCGACACGCCATTCTCTATGGCTACACCTTC.

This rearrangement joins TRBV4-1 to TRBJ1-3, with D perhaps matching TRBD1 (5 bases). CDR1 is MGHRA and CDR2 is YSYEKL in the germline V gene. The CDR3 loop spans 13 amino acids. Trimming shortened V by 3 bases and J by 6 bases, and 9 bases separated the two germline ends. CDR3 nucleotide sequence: TGCGCCAGCAGCCAGTCCAGGGAAAACACCATATATTTT. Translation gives CASSQSRENTIYF.

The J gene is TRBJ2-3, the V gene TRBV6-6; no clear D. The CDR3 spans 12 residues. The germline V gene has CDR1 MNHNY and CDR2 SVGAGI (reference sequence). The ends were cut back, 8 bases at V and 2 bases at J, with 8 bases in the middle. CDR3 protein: CASGVSTDTQYF. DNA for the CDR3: TGTGCCAGCGGAGTTTCCACAGATACGCAGTATTTT.

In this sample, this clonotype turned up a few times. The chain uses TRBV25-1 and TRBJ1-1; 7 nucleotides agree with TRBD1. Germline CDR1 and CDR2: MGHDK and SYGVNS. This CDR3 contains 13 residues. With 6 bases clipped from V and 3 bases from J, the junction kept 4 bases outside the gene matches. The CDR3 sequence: CASSETGDTEAFF. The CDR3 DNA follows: TGTGCCAGCAGCGAAACAGGGGACACTGAAGCTTTCTTT.

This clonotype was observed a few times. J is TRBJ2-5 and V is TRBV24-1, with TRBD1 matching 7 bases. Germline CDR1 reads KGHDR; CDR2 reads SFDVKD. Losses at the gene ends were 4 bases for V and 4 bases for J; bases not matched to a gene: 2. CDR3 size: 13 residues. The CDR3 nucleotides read TGTGCCACCAGTGAGTCAGGGGGAGAGACCCAGTACTTC. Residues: CATSESGGETQYF.

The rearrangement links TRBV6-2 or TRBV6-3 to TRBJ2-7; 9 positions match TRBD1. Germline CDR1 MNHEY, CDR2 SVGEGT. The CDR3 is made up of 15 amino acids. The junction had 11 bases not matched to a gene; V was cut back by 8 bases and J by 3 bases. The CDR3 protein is CASQTGGYINYEQYF. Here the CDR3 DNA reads TGTGCCAGCCAAACAGGGGGCTACATTAACTACGAGCAGTACTTC.

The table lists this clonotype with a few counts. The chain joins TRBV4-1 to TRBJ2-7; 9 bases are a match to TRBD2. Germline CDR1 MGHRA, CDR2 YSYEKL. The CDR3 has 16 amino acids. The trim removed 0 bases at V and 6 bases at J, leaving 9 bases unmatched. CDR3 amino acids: CASSQDGASGTREQYF. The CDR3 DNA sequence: TGCGCCAGCAGCCAAGACGGGGCTAGCGGGACTCGCGAGCAGTACTTC.

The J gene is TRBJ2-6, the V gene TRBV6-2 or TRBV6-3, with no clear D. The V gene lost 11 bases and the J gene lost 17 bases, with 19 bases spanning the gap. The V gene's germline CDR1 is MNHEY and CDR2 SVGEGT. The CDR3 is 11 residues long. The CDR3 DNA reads TGTGCCGCCCTAGGCCGACCCCGGTTGACTTTC. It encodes CAALGRPRLTF.

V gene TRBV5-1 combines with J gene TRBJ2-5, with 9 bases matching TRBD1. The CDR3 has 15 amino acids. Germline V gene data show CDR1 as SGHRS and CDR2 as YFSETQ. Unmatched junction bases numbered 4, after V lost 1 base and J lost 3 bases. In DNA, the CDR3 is TGCGCCAGCAGCTTGAGACAGGGGGTTAAAGAGACCCAGTACTTC. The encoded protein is CASSLRQGVKETQYF.